Below, 26 T cell receptor beta chains from the same sample are listed, as sequenced in a study of control samples from healthy donors and cancer patients. Clones were read by immunoSEQ multiplex PCR, and TCRdb kept only the in-frame ones, dropping some. The table includes 150,000 to 200,000 clones, 80% to 95% detected once. Sequencing was done on a sample of blood. All receptors come from a woman aged 25-40 years in good health.

The chain employs TRBV5-1 and TRBJ1-1; a possible D gene is TRBD1 (5 bases). The CDR3 is made up of 16 amino acids. V was clipped by 4 bases and J by 0 bases, with 16 bases between them. Germline V gene data show CDR1 as SGHRS and CDR2 as YFSETQ. The CDR3 region has the DNA TGCGCCAGCAGCCCCGGATCGGGGGATTTGAACACTGAAGCTTTCTTT. Protein: CASSPGSGDLNTEAFF.

The chain recombines TRBV27 with TRBJ2-2; D is undetermined. This CDR3 contains 13 residues. The germline V gene encodes CDR1 MNHEY and CDR2 SMNVEV (reference sequence). Trimming removed 2 bases at V and 4 bases at J, with 5 bases between. The CDR3 region is CASSLMGTGELFF. DNA of the CDR3: TGTGCCAGCAGTTTAATGGGCACCGGGGAGCTGTTTTTT.

V gene TRBV7-9 combines with J gene TRBJ2-7; no definite D call. The CDR3 contains 12 residues. With 3 bases removed from V and 3 bases from J, the gap between germline ends came to 6 bases. Germline CDR1 and CDR2: SEHNR and FQNEAQ (reference sequence). CDR3 nucleotides: TGTGCCAGCAGCTTCTCCTTCTACGAGCAGTACTTC. Protein sequence: CASSFSFYEQYF.

The chain recombines TRBV5-5 with TRBJ2-7; a possible D gene is TRBD2 (6 bases). V dropped 4 bases and J dropped 2 bases, with 13 bases sitting between them. Per germline, CDR1 SGHKS and CDR2 YYEKEE (reference sequence). There are 14 residues in the CDR3. CDR3: CASSPGGAPYEQYF. Here the CDR3 DNA reads TGTGCCAGCAGCCCCGGCGGGGCCCCCTACGAGCAGTACTTC.

The CDR3: CASSFDSPGNNQPQHF. The CDR3 region has the DNA TGTGCCAGCAGCTTTGACAGCCCCGGGAATAATCAGCCCCAGCATTTT. The chain links TRBV6-2 or TRBV6-3 to TRBJ1-5; possibly TRBD1 for D (5 bases). The V and J ends lost 6 bases and 4 bases respectively, with 19 bases between them. The CDR3 contains 16 residues. From germline, CDR1 is MNHEY and CDR2 SVGEGT.

This clone has more than one count but fewer than ten. The chain links TRBV4-2 to TRBJ1-4; tentatively, D is TRBD1 (5 bases). Germline-derived CDR1 and CDR2 are LGHNA and YNFKEQ. The V and J ends lost 5 bases and 5 bases respectively, with 21 bases between them. The CDR3 runs to 17 residues. CDR3 residues: CASSSEGTDERNEKLFF. CDR3 nucleotides: TGTGCCAGCAGCTCGGAGGGGACCGACGAAAGGAATGAAAAACTGTTTTTT.

The V call is TRBV4-3, the J call TRBJ2-2; maybe TRBD2 (6 bases). There are 16 residues in the CDR3. Trimming took 0 bases from V and 5 from J, leaving 13 bases between them. Germline V gene lookup returns CDR1 LGHNA and CDR2 YSLEER. CDR3 DNA sequence: TGCGCCAGCAGCCAAGATGAGCGGGCGGGGACCGGGGAGCTGTTTTTT. This codes for CASSQDERAGTGELFF.

This clone occurred a few times. J is TRBJ2-1 and V is TRBV29-1; D may be TRBD1 (5 bases). Looked up from germline, CDR1 is SQVTM and CDR2 is ANQGSEA. Trimming removed 4 bases from V and 2 bases from J, with 6 bases in between. This CDR3 is 12 amino acids long. CDR3 coding DNA: TGCAGCGTTGCACAGGCCTACAATGAGCAGTTCTTC. It yields the protein CSVAQAYNEQFF.

This clone was counted once. This chain uses TRBV19 with TRBJ2-2, with D perhaps TRBD1 (5 bases). V lost 5 bases and J lost 4, with 8 bases in between. CDR1 is LNHDA and CDR2 is SQIVND in the germline V gene (reference sequence). The CDR3 has 13 residues. DNA for the CDR3: TGTGCCAGTAGTGGCAGGGTCACCGGGGAGCTGTTTTTT. Encoded protein: CASSGRVTGELFF.

V is TRBV6-6 and J is TRBJ1-5; D gene ambiguous. CDR1 is MNHNY and CDR2 is SVGAGI in the germline V gene (reference sequence). Trimming removed 4 bases from V and 5 bases from J, with 15 bases in between. CDR3 size: 15 residues. CDR3 region: CASSSSQAGDQPQHF. For the CDR3, the DNA is TGTGCCAGCAGTTCCTCTCAGGCCGGAGATCAGCCCCAGCATTTT.

This rearrangement joins TRBV7-8 to TRBJ1-2; 9 bases align to TRBD1. The CDR3 consists of 15 residues. Germline CDR1 is SGHVS and CDR2 is FQNEAQ. V lost 5 bases, J lost 7 bases, and 11 bases stayed unmatched. Here the CDR3 DNA reads TGTGCCAGCAGCGTATTCCTCGGGACAGGGTCTGGCTACACCTTC. Protein: CASSVFLGTGSGYTF. Full variable domain (rest looked up from reference TRBV7-8 and TRBJ1-2): GAGVSQSPRYKVAKRGQDVALRCDPISGHVSLFWYQQALGQGPEFLTYFQNEAQLDKSGLPSDRFFAERPEGSVSTLKIQRTQQEDSAVYLCASSVFLGTGSGYTFGSGTRLTVV.

The table lists this clone with a few counts. This chain links TRBV5-1 with TRBJ2-7, with 9 bases lining up with TRBD1. Per the germline V gene, CDR1 is SGHRS and CDR2 is YFSETQ. CDR3 length: 16 residues. Germline trimming cut 1 base from V and 5 bases from J; bases unmatched to any gene: 10. The CDR3 DNA reads TGCGCCAGCAGCTTGACCCCCGGGACAGGGACGAACGAGCAGTACTTC. This translates into CASSLTPGTGTNEQYF.

This chain uses TRBV6-5 with TRBJ2-1; D tentatively reads TRBD1 or TRBD2 (5 bases each). Germline CDR1 is MNHEY and CDR2 is SVGAGI. The CDR3 covers 14 residues. V was cut by 8 bases and J by 0 bases, with 11 bases left in between. CDR3 in DNA: TGTGCCAGCTACCCGGGACCCTCCTACAATGAGCAGTTCTTC. Its translation: CASYPGPSYNEQFF.

The chain uses TRBV7-9 and TRBJ2-7; unclear D gene. CDR1 SEHNR and CDR2 FQNEAQ come from the germline V gene (reference sequence). V was cut by 5 bases and J by 3 bases, with 17 bases left in between. The CDR3 spans 15 residues. As DNA, the CDR3 is TGTGCCAGCAGCCAAAACCTCGGTAGGTTCTACGAGCAGTACTTC. Its translation: CASSQNLGRFYEQYF.

The CDR3 sequence: CASSLPGLAGVKRNTQYF. CDR3 bases: TGTGCCAGCAGCTTACCGGGACTAGCGGGAGTCAAGCGAAATACGCAGTATTTT. This sequence joins TRBV11-2 and TRBJ2-3, with 14 nucleotides matching TRBD2. Germline V gene data show CDR1 as SGHAT and CDR2 as FQNNGV. The CDR3 covers 18 residues. The J segment lost 7 bases and the V segment lost 2 bases, leaving 11 bases of the junction unmatched.

The CDR3 DNA sequence: TGTGCCAGCCGCCCCTATTACACCGGGGAGCTGTTTTTT. Protein sequence: CASRPYYTGELFF. V gene TRBV6-5 combines with J gene TRBJ2-2; D is ambiguous. The CDR3 totals 13 residues. Between the trimmed V and J ends, which lost 8 bases and 3 bases, there was a span of 10 bases. Germline CDR1 MNHEY, CDR2 SVGAGI.

Turning to this clone: Other nucleotide sequences in the sample specify the same CDR3. The chain has TRBV30 and TRBJ2-5; D call uncertain. The ends were cut back, 1 base at V and 0 bases at J, with 6 bases in the middle. Germline assignment: CDR1 GTSNPN and CDR2 SVGIG (reference sequence). The CDR3 runs 13 residues. The CDR3 DNA is TGTGCCTGGAGTGCTGGGAACCAAGAGACCCAGTACTTC. Its protein product is CAWSAGNQETQYF.

The chain couples TRBV29-1 to TRBJ1-1; D remains unclear. Trimming stripped 3 bases from V and 9 bases from J, with 11 bases between. There are 11 residues in the CDR3. CDR1 and CDR2 from the germline V gene are SQVTM and ANQGSEA. The CDR3 bases are TGCAGCGTTGATGGACCGGCCCAAGCTTTCTTT. Encoded protein: CSVDGPAQAFF.

This chain joins TRBV28 and TRBJ1-5, with D perhaps matching TRBD1 (5 bases). The germline V gene encodes CDR1 MDHEN and CDR2 SYDVKM. The CDR3 is 15 residues long. Trimming stripped 1 base from V and 5 bases from J, with 12 bases between. The CDR3 nucleotides read TGTGCCAGCAGTTTATTCCCGGGACCCGATCAGCCCCAGCATTTT. Translating gives CASSLFPGPDQPQHF.

This clone was detected only once. V usage is TRBV11-2 and J usage is TRBJ1-4; D not resolved. CDR3 length equals 16 residues. V lost 0 bases and J 2 bases, leaving 10 bases between the germline ends. Germline assignment: CDR1 SGHAT and CDR2 FQNNGV. CDR3 coding DNA: TGTGCCAGCAGCTTAGACTGGGCGGCCACTAATGAAAAACTGTTTTTT. This translates into CASSLDWAATNEKLFF.

The V and J genes are TRBV28 and TRBJ1-4; TRBD1 matches 7 bases. Germline CDR1 MDHEN, CDR2 SYDVKM. J lost 2 bases, V lost 6 bases, and 3 bases had no gene match. The CDR3 consists of 14 residues. The CDR3 loop is CASSLGQTNEKLFF. In nucleotides, the CDR3 is TGTGCCAGCAGCCTGGGACAGACTAATGAAAAACTGTTTTTT.

The V gene is TRBV28, the J gene TRBJ1-1; D remains unclear. In germline, CDR1 is MDHEN, CDR2 SYDVKM. V lost 4 bases and J lost 7, with 19 bases in between. CDR3 size: 15 residues. The CDR3 DNA is TGTGCCAGCAGTTCCCCCTTTGATGGGCGCGTTGAAGCTTTCTTT. It translates to CASSSPFDGRVEAFF.

This clone has a handful of counts. The J gene is TRBJ1-1, the V gene TRBV2; the D is unclear. The V end was cut by 5 bases, the J end by 1 base, with 8 bases between. The CDR3 runs to 13 residues. Per germline, CDR1 SNHLY and CDR2 FYNNEI. DNA for the CDR3: TGTGCCAGCAGTTATGCGGAGAACACTGAAGCTTTCTTT. This gives the protein CASSYAENTEAFF.

The V call is TRBV9, the J call TRBJ2-2; D is unclear. CDR3 length: 15 amino acids. V was trimmed by 0 bases and J by 0 bases, leaving 6 bases between them. Germline assignment: CDR1 SGDLS and CDR2 YYNGEE. CDR3 loop: CASSVVAANTGELFF. As DNA, the CDR3 is TGTGCCAGCAGCGTAGTGGCAGCGAACACCGGGGAGCTGTTTTTT.

This rearrangement joins TRBV2 to TRBJ1-1, with a weak D call TRBD1 (5 bases). In germline, CDR1 is SNHLY, CDR2 FYNNEI. The CDR3 is 14 residues long. The V end was cut by 8 bases, the J end by 2 bases, with 15 bases between. CDR3 in amino acids: CASQNGGGNTEAFF. The DNA of the CDR3 is TGTGCCAGCCAAAACGGGGGGGGAAACACTGAAGCTTTCTTT. The full variable domain, rest sourced from reference TRBV2 and TRBJ1-1, is EPEVTQTPSHQVTQMGQEVILRCVPISNHLYFYWYRQILGQKVEFLVSFYNNEISEKSEIFDDQFSVERPDGSNFTLKIRSTKLEDSAMYFCASQNGGGNTEAFFGQGTRLTVV.

The V and J genes are TRBV2 and TRBJ1-5; TRBD1 is a possible D gene (5 bases). The germline V and J ends were trimmed by 2 bases and 7 bases, with 15 bases remaining between them. Per the germline V gene, CDR1 is SNHLY and CDR2 is FYNNEI. The CDR3 is 15 amino acids. For the CDR3, the DNA is TGTGCCAGCAGTGAAATTGGGGGGGGATTGCAGCCCCAGCATTTT. Amino acids: CASSEIGGGLQPQHF.